The clone carrying this TCR beta chain was detected ten times or more. This sample is part of a study of neurological immune-mediated disorders. V was clipped by 2 bases and J by 1 base, with 11 bases between them. Looked up from germline, CDR1 is SGHRS and CDR2 is YFSETQ. This CDR3 comprises 15 residues. Over 180 million TCR-beta sequences, together covering 15-18 subjects, were produced by every individual sequencing run that was carried out. Using its own MiXCR run on the 5' RACE reads, TCRdb lists one record per CDR3 protein. Seen here are some 21,000 distinct CDR3 sequences, around 16% observed once, and the top ten hold around 15%.

This TCR was sampled from a female donor with HTLV-1-associated myelopathy (HAM/TSP). The chain couples TRBV5-1 to TRBJ2-3; D perhaps matches TRBD2 (5 bases). Sequencing was done on a sample of PBMCs. CDR3 nucleotides: TGCGCCAGCAGCTTCCCGGGAATGGGCACAGATACGCAGTATTTT. This codes for CASSFPGMGTDTQYF.